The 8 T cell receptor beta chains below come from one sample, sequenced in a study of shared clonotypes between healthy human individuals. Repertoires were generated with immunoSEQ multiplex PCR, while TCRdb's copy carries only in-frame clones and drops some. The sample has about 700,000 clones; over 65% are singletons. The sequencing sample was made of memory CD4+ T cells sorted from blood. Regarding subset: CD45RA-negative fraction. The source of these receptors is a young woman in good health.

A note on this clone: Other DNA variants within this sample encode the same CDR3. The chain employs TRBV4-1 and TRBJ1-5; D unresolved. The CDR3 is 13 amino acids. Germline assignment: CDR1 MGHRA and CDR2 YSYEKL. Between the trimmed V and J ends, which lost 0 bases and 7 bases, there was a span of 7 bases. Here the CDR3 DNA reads TGCGCCAGCAGCCAAGACGAAAGACAGCCCCAGCATTTT. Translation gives CASSQDERQPQHF.

The CDR3 here is CASRKLLGEDTQYF. The CDR3 DNA follows: TGTGCCAGCAGAAAGCTCCTAGGTGAAGATACGCAGTATTTT. J is TRBJ2-3 and V is TRBV2, with D hard to call. The CDR3 runs to 14 residues. Germline V lookup: CDR1 SNHLY, CDR2 FYNNEI. V was cut by 6 bases and J by 5 bases, with 15 bases left in between.

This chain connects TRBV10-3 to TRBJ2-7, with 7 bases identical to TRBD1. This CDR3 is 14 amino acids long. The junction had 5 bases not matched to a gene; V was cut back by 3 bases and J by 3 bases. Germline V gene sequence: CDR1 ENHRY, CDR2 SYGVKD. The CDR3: CAISEPGQSYEQYF. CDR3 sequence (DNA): TGTGCCATCAGTGAACCGGGACAGAGCTACGAGCAGTACTTC.

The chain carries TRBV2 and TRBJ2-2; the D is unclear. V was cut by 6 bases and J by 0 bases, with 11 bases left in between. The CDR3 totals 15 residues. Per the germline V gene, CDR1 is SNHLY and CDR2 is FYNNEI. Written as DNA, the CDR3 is TGTGCCAGCAGGACGGAACAGACGAACACCGGGGAGCTGTTTTTT. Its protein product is CASRTEQTNTGELFF.

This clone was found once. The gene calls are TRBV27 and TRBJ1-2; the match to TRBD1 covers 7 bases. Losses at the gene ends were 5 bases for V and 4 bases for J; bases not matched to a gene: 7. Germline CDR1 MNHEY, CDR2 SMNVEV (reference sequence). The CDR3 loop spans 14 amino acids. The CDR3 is CASSAQGRGYGYTF. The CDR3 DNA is TGTGCCAGCAGTGCACAGGGGCGAGGCTATGGCTACACCTTC.

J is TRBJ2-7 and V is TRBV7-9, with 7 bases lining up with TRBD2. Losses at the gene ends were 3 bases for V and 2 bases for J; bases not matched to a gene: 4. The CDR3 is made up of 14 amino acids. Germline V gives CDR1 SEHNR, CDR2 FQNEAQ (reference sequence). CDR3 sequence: CASSFGTKTYEQYF. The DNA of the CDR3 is TGTGCCAGCAGCTTTGGGACTAAAACCTACGAGCAGTACTTC.

The CDR3 protein is CASSPTGGPLYGYTF. As DNA, the CDR3 is TGTGCCAGCAGCCCGACAGGGGGGCCCCTCTATGGCTACACCTTC. V and J are TRBV27 and TRBJ1-2; 9 nucleotides agree with TRBD1. V lost 6 bases to trimming and J lost 4 bases; unmatched junction nucleotides: 9. Germline V CDR1 and CDR2: MNHEY, SMNVEV (reference sequence). The CDR3 consists of 15 residues.

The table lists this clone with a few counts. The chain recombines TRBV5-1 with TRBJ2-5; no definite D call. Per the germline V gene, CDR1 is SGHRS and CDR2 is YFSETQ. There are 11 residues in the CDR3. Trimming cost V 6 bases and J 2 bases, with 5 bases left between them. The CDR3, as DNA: TGCGCCAGCAACAATCAAGAGACCCAGTACTTC. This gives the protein CASNNQETQYF. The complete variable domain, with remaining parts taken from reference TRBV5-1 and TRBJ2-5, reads KAGVTQTPRYLIKTRGQQVTLSCSPISGHRSVSWYQQTPGQGLQFLFEYFSETQRNKGNFPGRFSGRQFSNSRSEMNVSTLELGDSALYLCASNNQETQYFGPGTRLLVL.